This T cell receptor (beta chain) emerged from a study of brain T cells in children with intractable seizures. Study-level points and caveats: Pre-surgery blood may have been undersampled, hiding some clones. Only CDR3 sequence similarity suggested viral specificity, without known HCMV serostatus.

At least one anti-epileptic drug was given before surgery. Profiled with immunoSEQ multiplex PCR; TCRdb holds only in-frame clones, not every one. The data contain 50,000 to 80,000 clones, about 96% of them singletons. J was trimmed by 3 bases and V by 0 bases; bases with no gene match: 9. The CDR3 runs 17 residues. Germline V gene sequence: CDR1 MGHRA, CDR2 YSYEKL. In regard to this clone: Its antigen is unidentified.

The sequence was obtained from a boy in the first two years of life with focal cortical dysplasia and intractable seizures. The input for sequencing was peripheral blood, taken at surgery. The rearrangement links TRBV4-1 to TRBJ2-5; TRBD2 aligns across 8 bases. CDR3 protein: CASSQEGAAGGEETQYF. The DNA for the CDR3 is TGCGCCAGCAGCCAAGAAGGGGCGGCGGGAGGAGAAGAGACCCAGTACTTC.